The 32 T cell receptor beta chains given below trace back to one sample, sequenced in a study of CD8 T cells in Susac syndrome (dated by TCRdb to between 2017 and 2020). Libraries were built with the immunoSEQ multiplex PCR assay. RNA was extracted using the RNeasy kit, and about 0.5 to 1 ug of the RNA was reverse transcribed with random hexamers. Using fastp trimming at Q25 and MiXCR clonotype assembly, TCRdb reanalyzed the public sequencing data and kept in-frame beta chains. Rows are unified per CDR3 protein, each entry keeping the most common DNA and genes. In all, the sample holds 100,000 to 150,000 distinct CDR3 sequences, and approximately 96% of those were seen once. In total, the top ten clones hold around 0.087% of the sample. The specimen was CD4+ T cells from PBMCs. The receptor source for this set is a human donor in good health.

The rearrangement joins TRBV28 to TRBJ2-5; 13 bases fit TRBD2. The CDR3 extends over 17 amino acids. The V gene's germline CDR1 is MDHEN and CDR2 SYDVKM. With V trimmed by 5 bases and J by 7 bases, 13 bases remained unmatched. DNA for the CDR3: TGTGCCAGCAGTCTACCGGGACTAGCGGGAACTTCCGGGACCCAGTACTTC. Its protein is CASSLPGLAGTSGTQYF.

This clonotype was picked up one time. Compared with germline, one end of the junction differs, possibly owing to a read error. The chain has TRBV20-1 and TRBJ2-7; 8 nucleotides match TRBD1. Looked up from germline, CDR1 is DFQATT and CDR2 is SNEGSKA (reference sequence). The CDR3 runs to 11 residues. CDR3 nucleotide sequence: TGCAGTGCTAGTGGGTCAGGGGGCTTCGACTTC. Its translation: CSASGSGGFDF.

The J gene is TRBJ2-2, the V gene TRBV9; 10 nucleotides line up with TRBD1. From germline, CDR1 is SGDLS and CDR2 YYNGEE. V shed 2 bases, J shed 6 bases, and the junction held 4 bases outside the gene matches. The CDR3 sequence is 15 residues long. The DNA of the CDR3 is TGTGCCAGCAGCGTTGGGACAGGGGCCGCCGGGGAGCTGTTTTTT. As protein: CASSVGTGAAGELFF.

This clonotype was counted a single time. V gene TRBV5-6 combines with J gene TRBJ2-4, with 11 bases identical to TRBD2. In germline, CDR1 is SGHDT, CDR2 YYEEEE. The V gene end was trimmed by 4 bases and the J gene end by 4 bases; junction bases not matched to a gene: 4. The CDR3 is made up of 15 amino acids. The CDR3 DNA sequence: TGTGCCAGCAGCGTGGGACTAGCGGCTAAAAACATTCAGTACTTC. Translation gives CASSVGLAAKNIQYF.

The genes are TRBV5-1 and TRBJ1-2; 7 bases align to TRBD1. Per the germline V gene, CDR1 is SGHRS and CDR2 is YFSETQ. After removal of 4 bases from V and 7 bases from J, the junction contained 10 bases not matched to a gene. The CDR3 is 14 amino acids. DNA of the CDR3: TGCGCCAGCAGCCTAACAGGGGATGATCGTGGCTACACCTTC. Its translation is CASSLTGDDRGYTF.

The chain carries TRBV27 and TRBJ2-2; D is undetermined. Trimming shortened V by 4 bases and J by 8 bases, and 11 bases separated the two germline ends. Per the germline V gene, CDR1 is MNHEY and CDR2 is SMNVEV (reference sequence). This CDR3 spans 13 amino acids. The CDR3 nucleotides read TGTGCCAGCAGTTCTACTTACGTGGGGGAGCTGTTTTTT. Encoded protein: CASSSTYVGELFF.

The chain couples TRBV12-5 to TRBJ2-7; D might be TRBD2 (5 bases). The CDR3 loop spans 14 amino acids. Trimming left V 2 bases short and J 1 base short, with 9 bases between. The V gene's germline CDR1 is LGHNT and CDR2 FRNRAP. The CDR3 bases are TGTGCTAGTGGTTTGCCACTAGATTCCTACGAGCAGTACTTC. This encodes CASGLPLDSYEQYF. The full variable domain, with the rest looked up from reference TRBV12-5 and TRBJ2-7, is DARVTQTPRHKVTEMGQEVTMRCQPILGHNTVFWYRQTMMQGLELLAYFRNRAPLDDSGMPKDRFSAEMPDATLATLKIQPSEPRDSAVYFCASGLPLDSYEQYFGPGTRLTVT.

The chain is built from TRBV12-3 or TRBV12-4 and TRBJ2-5; unclear D gene. V lost 3 bases to trimming and J lost 5 bases, with 10 bases between them. CDR3 size: 13 residues. Here the CDR3 DNA reads TGTGCCAGCAGTTTCGGTCTAAAGGAGACCCAGTACTTC. Translation: CASSFGLKETQYF.

The V gene is TRBV27, the J gene TRBJ2-1; 7 nucleotides align to TRBD2. Germline V gives CDR1 MNHEY, CDR2 SMNVEV (reference sequence). CDR3 length: 14 amino acids. V gave up 6 bases and J gave up 7 bases; unmatched junction bases: 9. The CDR3 DNA reads TGTGCCAGCAGGGGTGAACTAGCGATTAATGAGCAGTTCTTC. As protein: CASRGELAINEQFF.

V gene TRBV9 combines with J gene TRBJ2-3; a weak D match, TRBD2 (6 bases). V lost 5 bases and J lost 0, with 10 bases in between. CDR3 length: 14 residues. The germline gives CDR1 SGDLS, CDR2 YYNGEE. The CDR3 DNA is TGTGCCAGCAGGGGTGGGACTAGCACAGATACGCAGTATTTT. Its translation: CASRGGTSTDTQYF.

The chain combines TRBV10-3 with TRBJ1-2; D is unresolved. The CDR3 totals 12 residues. V lost 7 bases, J lost 8 bases, and 14 bases lay in between. Germline V gives CDR1 ENHRY, CDR2 SYGVKD. The CDR3 nucleotides read TGTGCCATCACCTCAGGAGAGGGAGGCTACACCTTC. Translated, it gives CAITSGEGGYTF.

V gene TRBV18 combines with J gene TRBJ1-2; no definite D call. The CDR3 extends over 14 amino acids. CDR1 KGHSH and CDR2 LQKENI come from the germline V gene. V was cut by 2 bases and J by 3 bases, with 10 bases left in between. DNA for the CDR3: TGTGCCAGCTCACCAACCTCATTGGACTATGGCTACACCTTC. Translation: CASSPTSLDYGYTF.

The chain uses TRBV3-1 and TRBJ2-7; the D gene is possibly TRBD2 (6 bases). Germline V CDR1 and CDR2: LGHDT, YNNKEL (reference sequence). Trimming cost V 4 bases and J 3 bases, with 13 bases left between them. The CDR3 extends over 14 amino acids. The chain's CDR3 is CASSPRLVFYEQYF. In DNA, the CDR3 is TGTGCCAGCAGCCCCCGACTAGTGTTCTACGAGCAGTACTTC.

The chain carries TRBV29-1 and TRBJ2-7; the match to TRBD2 covers 7 bases. The CDR3 covers 14 residues. Looked up from germline, CDR1 is SQVTM and CDR2 is ANQGSEA. J gave up 2 bases and V 4 bases, and 8 bases lay outside the gene matches. CDR3 coding DNA: TGCAGCGTTGTCTTCGGGGGGAACCCCTACGAGCAGTACTTC. It specifies CSVVFGGNPYEQYF.

This chain's CDR3 is CSARKGSGTGELFF. For the CDR3, the DNA is TGCAGTGCTAGGAAGGGCAGCGGCACCGGGGAGCTGTTTTTT. This chain connects TRBV20-1 to TRBJ2-2; D possibly corresponds to TRBD2 (5 bases). This CDR3 has 14 residues. V was trimmed by 3 bases and J by 4 bases, leaving 12 bases between them. The germline CDR1 and CDR2 sequences are DFQATT and SNEGSKA (reference sequence).

In its sample, this clonotype was seen once. The rearrangement joins TRBV14 to TRBJ2-2; D is possibly TRBD2 (5 bases). V shed 3 bases and J shed 0 bases, with 17 bases lying between them. Per germline, CDR1 SGHDN and CDR2 FVKESK. This CDR3 is built from 18 residues. CDR3 in DNA: TGTGCCAGCAGCCAGGGCTGGGTGCGGGCCGCGAACACCGGGGAGCTGTTTTTT. It specifies CASSQGWVRAANTGELFF.

The rearrangement links TRBV20-1 to TRBJ1-1; a weak D match, TRBD1 (6 bases). V lost 6 bases, J lost 3 bases, and 11 bases lay in between. From germline, CDR1 is DFQATT and CDR2 SNEGSKA (reference sequence). The CDR3 has 12 residues. The CDR3 sequence: CSALPGDTEAFF. CDR3 sequence (DNA): TGCAGTGCCCTCCCAGGGGACACTGAAGCTTTCTTT.

The chain couples TRBV2 to TRBJ2-7, with D perhaps matching TRBD1 (6 bases). The CDR3 length is 14 residues. The V gene lost 7 bases and the J gene lost 1 base, with 14 bases spanning the gap. The germline CDR1 and CDR2 sequences are SNHLY and FYNNEI. The CDR3 sequence is CASKSWDTSYEQYF. Written as DNA, the CDR3 is TGTGCCAGCAAGAGTTGGGACACATCCTACGAGCAGTACTTC.

V usage is TRBV6-2 or TRBV6-3 and J usage is TRBJ2-7; the D gene is possibly TRBD1 (6 bases). V was cut by 2 bases and J by 4 bases, with 9 bases left in between. The germline CDR1 and CDR2 sequences are MNHEY and SVGEGT. The CDR3 totals 13 residues. CDR3 loop: CASSYNRDYEQYF. In nucleotides, the CDR3 is TGTGCCAGCAGTTACAACAGGGATTACGAGCAGTACTTC.

CDR3 sequence: CASSGGTSLITGELFF. The CDR3 bases are TGTGCCAGCAGTGGAGGGACTAGCTTAATCACCGGGGAGCTGTTTTTT. The V and J genes are TRBV12-3 or TRBV12-4 and TRBJ2-2; TRBD2 agrees at 9 bases. The junction had 8 bases not matched to a gene; V was cut back by 5 bases and J by 4 bases. CDR3 length: 16 amino acids.

In its sample, this clonotype was seen once. J is TRBJ2-2 and V is TRBV4-1; tentatively, D is TRBD2 (6 bases). The CDR3 is 15 residues long. CDR1 and CDR2 (germline): MGHRA, YSYEKL. V was clipped by 4 bases and J by 7 bases, with 16 bases between them. As DNA, the CDR3 is TGCGCCAGCAGCCGCCCCGAGGCGGGGATCGGGGAGCTGTTTTTT. It codes for CASSRPEAGIGELFF.

This clonotype is a singleton in its sample. The V call is TRBV7-2, the J call TRBJ2-5, with a weak D call TRBD1 (6 bases). This CDR3 is built from 13 residues. In germline, CDR1 is SGHTA, CDR2 FQGNSA. Trimming pared 5 bases from V and 9 bases from J, leaving 16 bases between. CDR3 residues: CASSPRGGWAQYF. CDR3 nucleotide sequence: TGTGCCAGCAGCCCCAGGGGTGGATGGGCCCAGTACTTC.

The V and J genes are TRBV9 and TRBJ2-1; D gene uncertain. The V end was cut by 0 bases, the J end by 0 bases, with 7 bases between. There are 15 residues in the CDR3. Germline values: CDR1 SGDLS, CDR2 YYNGEE. CDR3 residues: CASSVAASSYNEQFF. CDR3 sequence (DNA): TGTGCCAGCAGCGTAGCGGCTAGCTCCTACAATGAGCAGTTCTTC. Full variable domain (outside the CDR3, taken from reference TRBV9 and TRBJ2-1): DSGVTQTPKHLITATGQRVTLRCSPRSGDLSVYWYQQSLDQGLQFLIQYYNGEERAKGNILERFSAQQFPDLHSELNLSSLELGDSALYFCASSVAASSYNEQFFGPGTRLTVL.

The chain uses TRBV10-3 and TRBJ2-6; D may be TRBD2 (5 bases). Trimming stripped 3 bases from V and 0 bases from J, with 6 bases between. Germline V lookup: CDR1 ENHRY, CDR2 SYGVKD. This CDR3 contains 15 residues. The CDR3 here is CAISDGISGANVLTF. The DNA for the CDR3 is TGTGCCATCAGTGACGGGATCTCTGGGGCCAACGTCCTGACTTTC.

V usage is TRBV5-1 and J usage is TRBJ2-3; possible D gene TRBD1, 6 bases. CDR3 size: 13 residues. With 4 bases removed from V and 6 bases from J, the gap between germline ends came to 12 bases. Germline V CDR1 and CDR2: SGHRS, YFSETQ. The CDR3 DNA follows: TGCGCCAGCAGCCTCGGACAGCCCGATACGCAGTATTTT. Translated, it gives CASSLGQPDTQYF.

The chain employs TRBV6-2 or TRBV6-3 and TRBJ2-1; D is undetermined. Germline V gene data show CDR1 as MNHEY and CDR2 as SVGEGT. Trimming took off 9 bases at V and 2 bases at J, with 11 bases between the two ends. The CDR3 is made up of 13 amino acids. The CDR3 region has the DNA TGTGCCAGTTCTTACTTAGCCTACAATGAGCAGTTCTTC. It is translated as CASSYLAYNEQFF.

The gene calls are TRBV6-2 or TRBV6-3 and TRBJ2-5, with a weak D call TRBD2 (5 bases). Trimming stripped 6 bases from V and 5 bases from J, with 7 bases between. The CDR3 is 11 residues long. Germline V lookup: CDR1 MNHEY, CDR2 SVGEGT. CDR3 DNA: TGTGCCAGCAGCGTAGCGGAGACCCAGTACTTC. It encodes CASSVAETQYF.

The chain recombines TRBV5-4 with TRBJ2-7; 8 nucleotides agree with TRBD1. The V and J ends lost 0 bases and 3 bases, in that order; junction bases with no gene match: 2. Germline CDR1 reads SGHNT; CDR2 reads YYREEE (reference sequence). The CDR3 covers 14 residues. CDR3 sequence (DNA): TGTGCCAGCAGCTTGGGGGGACAGGACTACGAGCAGTACTTC. Translation: CASSLGGQDYEQYF.

This sequence joins TRBV20-1 and TRBJ2-5; D is unresolved. This CDR3 has 14 residues. Germline V gene data show CDR1 as DFQATT and CDR2 as SNEGSKA (reference sequence). Trimming shortened V by 0 bases and J by 6 bases, and 14 bases separated the two germline ends. CDR3 bases: TGCAGTGCTAGAGATCTGAGCCTGGGTAAGACCCAGTACTTC. This sequence encodes CSARDLSLGKTQYF.

The chain has TRBV20-1 and TRBJ1-5, with D maybe TRBD1 (5 bases). Trimming stripped 6 bases from V and 4 bases from J, with 19 bases between. The CDR3 is made up of 15 amino acids. Per the germline V gene, CDR1 is DFQATT and CDR2 is SNEGSKA (reference sequence). This chain's CDR3 is CSAQERGPVNQPQHF. Here the CDR3 DNA reads TGCAGTGCCCAGGAAAGGGGTCCTGTTAATCAGCCCCAGCATTTT.

This chain uses TRBV28 with TRBJ2-4; tentatively, D is TRBD1 or TRBD2 (6 bases each). Trimming removed 5 bases from V and 9 bases from J, with 26 bases in between. The CDR3 runs to 17 residues. Germline V lookup: CDR1 MDHEN, CDR2 SYDVKM. CDR3 loop: CASSPSGDILAKGIQYF. CDR3 in DNA: TGTGCCAGCAGTCCTTCGGGGGACATATTAGCCAAGGGCATTCAGTACTTC.

This clonotype was counted once. The chain combines TRBV9 with TRBJ1-1; the D is unclear. V gave up 7 bases and J gave up 1 base, with 14 bases separating them. The CDR3 runs 14 residues. The germline V gene encodes CDR1 SGDLS and CDR2 YYNGEE. The CDR3 loop reads CASRPGRRNTEAFF. As DNA, the CDR3 is TGTGCCAGCCGTCCCGGAAGGAGGAACACTGAAGCTTTCTTT.